The 10 T cell receptor beta chains given below trace back to one sample, sequenced in a study of cytomegalovirus exposure and HLA in healthy donors. Clones were sequenced by immunoSEQ multiplex PCR, and TCRdb holds only the in-frame ones, with some missing. Among 150,000 to 200,000 clones listed, 75% to 90% were seen once. Input material: PBMCs. These receptors all come from a woman under 30 in good health and CMV-seronegative.

The gene calls are TRBV4-3 and TRBJ2-3; 8 bases map to TRBD1. Germline CDR1 and CDR2: LGHNA and YSLEER. The CDR3 loop spans 15 amino acids. The junction had 8 bases not matched to a gene; V was cut back by 4 bases and J by 5 bases. The CDR3: CASSRLTGDGDTQYF. Here the CDR3 DNA reads TGCGCCAGCAGCCGATTGACAGGGGATGGAGATACGCAGTATTTT.

The chain combines TRBV10-3 with TRBJ1-2; D unclear. V gave up 6 bases and J gave up 0 bases, with 8 bases separating them. The CDR3 has 13 amino acids. Per the germline V gene, CDR1 is ENHRY and CDR2 is SYGVKD. The CDR3 DNA follows: TGTGCCATCAGGATAGAAACTAACTATGGCTACACCTTC. Translated: CAIRIETNYGYTF.

A single count supports this clone. This sequence joins TRBV6-5 and TRBJ1-5, with no clear D. In germline, CDR1 is MNHEY, CDR2 SVGAGI. V was pared by 0 bases and J by 5 bases, with 5 bases between. This CDR3 has 13 residues. The CDR3 loop is CASSYSSYQPQHF. The CDR3 coding sequence is TGTGCCAGCAGTTACTCCTCCTATCAGCCCCAGCATTTT.

The V gene is TRBV7-9, the J gene TRBJ1-5, with a possible D match to TRBD1 (5 bases). The CDR3 is 18 residues long. Deletions cut 5 bases from V and 4 bases from J, with 24 bases between. The germline V gene has CDR1 SEHNR and CDR2 FQNEAQ (reference sequence). The CDR3 loop reads CASSEPKGERQWNQPQHF. DNA of the CDR3: TGTGCCAGCAGCGAGCCGAAAGGGGAACGTCAGTGGAATCAGCCCCAGCATTTT.

The chain recombines TRBV29-1 with TRBJ2-3; TRBD2 matches at 11 bases. This CDR3 has 12 residues. Trimming at V came to 8 bases and at J to 5 bases, leaving 3 bases not matched to a gene. In germline, CDR1 is SQVTM, CDR2 ANQGSEA. CDR3 in amino acids: CSTSGGGDTQYF. The CDR3 coding sequence is TGCAGCACTAGCGGGGGAGGAGATACGCAGTATTTT.

The genes are TRBV6-4 and TRBJ1-1; D is uncertain. Trimming left V 9 bases short and J 1 base short, with 9 bases between. The CDR3 length is 12 residues. Per germline, CDR1 MRHNA and CDR2 SNTAGT. The CDR3 spells CARADPNTEAFF. CDR3 nucleotides: TGTGCCAGAGCGGACCCGAACACTGAAGCTTTCTTT.

Comments on this clone: Relative to the germline gene, one junction end is altered; a read error may explain this. This chain links TRBV30 with TRBJ2-7; D is perhaps TRBD2 (5 bases). This CDR3 has 13 residues. The germline gives CDR1 GTSNPN, CDR2 SVGIG (reference sequence). CDR3 protein: CTWSVLPGYEQYF. The CDR3 bases are TGTACCTGGAGTGTACTACCGGGGTACGAGCAGTACTTC.

The chain combines TRBV7-9 with TRBJ1-4, with a weak D call TRBD1 (5 bases). This CDR3 is 13 amino acids long. With 3 bases removed from V and 7 bases from J, the gap between germline ends came to 9 bases. Looked up from germline, CDR1 is SEHNR and CDR2 is FQNEAQ (reference sequence). CDR3 sequence: CASSFRGGEKLFF. The DNA for the CDR3 is TGTGCCAGCAGCTTTAGGGGAGGTGAAAAACTGTTTTTT.

The count of this clone is one. This chain connects TRBV6-4 to TRBJ2-2; 8 positions agree with TRBD1. Trimming cost V 4 bases and J 6 bases; bases outside gene matches: 7. The CDR3 has 15 amino acids. CDR1 and CDR2 (germline): MRHNA, SNTAGT. The CDR3 DNA sequence: TGTGCCAGCAGTGTCACAGGGGGTAGCTCCGGGGAGCTGTTTTTT. It yields the protein CASSVTGGSSGELFF.

This chain connects TRBV14 to TRBJ2-3, with D maybe TRBD2 (6 bases). The CDR3 covers 15 residues. Germline CDR1 and CDR2: SGHDN and FVKESK. With 1 base removed from V and 4 bases from J, the gap between germline ends came to 12 bases. CDR3 coding DNA: TGTGCCAGCAGCCAAGGGGGGGTGATGGCAGATACGCAGTATTTT. It encodes CASSQGGVMADTQYF. The full variable domain, rest sourced from reference TRBV14 and TRBJ2-3, is EAGVTQFPSHSVIEKGQTVTLRCDPISGHDNLYWYRRVMGKEIKFLLHFVKESKQDESGMPNNRFLAERTGGTYSTLKVQPAELEDSGVYFCASSQGGVMADTQYFGPGTRLTVL.